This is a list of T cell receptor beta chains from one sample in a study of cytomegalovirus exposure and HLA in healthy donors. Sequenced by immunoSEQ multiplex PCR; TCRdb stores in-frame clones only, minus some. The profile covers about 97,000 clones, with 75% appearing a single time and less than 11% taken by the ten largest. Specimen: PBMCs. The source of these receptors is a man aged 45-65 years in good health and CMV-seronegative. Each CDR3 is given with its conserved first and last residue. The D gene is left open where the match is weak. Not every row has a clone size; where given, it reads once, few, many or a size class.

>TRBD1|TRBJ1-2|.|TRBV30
CASTPAGGFYGYTF
TGTGCCTCGACCCCCGCAGGGGGCTTCTATGGCTACACCTTC
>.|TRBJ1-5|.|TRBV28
CASSSTGEPYQPQHF
TGTGCCAGCAGCTCAACGGGGGAACCCTATCAGCCCCAGCATTTT
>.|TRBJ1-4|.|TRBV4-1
CASSAGGGVGEKLFF
TGCGCCAGCAGCGCGGGGGGCGGGGTCGGTGAAAAACTGTTTTTT
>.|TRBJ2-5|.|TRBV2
CASRVSVEGQYF
TGTGCCAGCAGGGTCTCCGTGGAGGGCCAGTACTTC
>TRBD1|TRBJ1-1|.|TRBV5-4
CASSLSRGKNTEAFF
TGTGCCAGCAGCTTGAGCAGGGGGAAGAACACTGAAGCTTTCTTT
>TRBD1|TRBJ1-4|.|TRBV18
CASSPDRASREKLFF
TGTGCCAGCTCACCGGACAGGGCGTCGCGAGAAAAACTGTTTTTT
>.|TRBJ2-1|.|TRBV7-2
CASSSFDEQFF
TGTGCCAGCAGTTCTTTCGATGAGCAGTTCTTC
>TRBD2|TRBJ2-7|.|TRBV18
CASSPGTSQTREQYF
TGTGCCAGCTCACCAGGGACTAGCCAGACGAGAGAGCAGTACTTC
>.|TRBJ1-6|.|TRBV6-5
CASSLQVQGSPLHF
TGTGCCAGCAGTTTACAGGTCCAGGGTTCACCCCTCCACTTT
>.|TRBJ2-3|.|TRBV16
CASSRTTSADTQYF
TGTGCCAGCAGCCGGACTACATCCGCAGATACGCAGTATTTT
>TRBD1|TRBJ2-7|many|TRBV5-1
CASSQWDRGSYEQYF
TGCGCCAGCAGCCAGTGGGACAGGGGGTCCTACGAGCAGTACTTC
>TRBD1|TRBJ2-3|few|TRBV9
CASSVGTGQGTDTQYF
TGTGCCAGCAGCGTAGGTACGGGACAGGGGACAGATACGCAGTATTTT
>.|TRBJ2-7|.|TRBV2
CASSGPGGLYEQYF
TGTGCCAGCTCGGGGCCCGGGGGGCTTTACGAGCAGTACTTC
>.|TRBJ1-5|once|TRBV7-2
CASSPNPNGNQPQHF
TGTGCCAGCAGCCCTAATCCTAACGGGAATCAGCCCCAGCATTTT
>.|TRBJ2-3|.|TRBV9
CASSSDGGGRTDTQYF
TGTGCCAGCAGCTCCGATGGAGGCGGGCGCACAGATACGCAGTATTTT
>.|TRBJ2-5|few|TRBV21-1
CASSKGTKDKRPGGDGVQYF
TGTGCCAGCAGCAAAGGGACAAAGGACAAGAGACCGGGGGGTGACGGAGTCCAGTACTTC
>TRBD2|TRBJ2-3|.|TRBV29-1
CSVDTSGGLTDTQYF
TGCAGCGTTGATACTAGCGGTGGTCTAACAGATACGCAGTATTTT
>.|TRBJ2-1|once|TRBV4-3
CASSQARSYNEQFF
TGCGCCAGCAGCCAGGCCAGGTCCTACAATGAGCAGTTCTTC
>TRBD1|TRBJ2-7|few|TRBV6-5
CASRIDRESYEQYF
TGTGCCAGCAGGATTGACAGGGAGTCCTACGAGCAGTACTTC
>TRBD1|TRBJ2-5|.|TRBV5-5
CASSWNRGETQYF
TGTGCCAGCAGCTGGAACAGGGGAGAGACCCAGTACTTC
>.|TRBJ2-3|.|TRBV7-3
CASSLVSSGRGEDTQYF
TGTGCCAGCAGCTTGGTTTCGTCCGGGAGAGGGGAAGATACGCAGTATTTT
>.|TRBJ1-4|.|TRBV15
CATSRDRFPNEKLFF
TGTGCCACCAGCAGAGACAGGTTTCCGAATGAAAAACTGTTTTTT
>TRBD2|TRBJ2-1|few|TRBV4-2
CASSQVTGGAYEQFF
TGTGCCAGCAGCCAAGTGACGGGGGGTGCATATGAGCAGTTCTTC
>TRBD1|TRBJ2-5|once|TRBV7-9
CASRTSGGETQYF
TGTGCCAGCAGAACGTCAGGGGGAGAGACCCAGTACTTC
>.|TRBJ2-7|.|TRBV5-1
CASSWAARSYEQYF
TGCGCCAGCAGCTGGGCCGCGAGATCGTACGAGCAGTACTTC
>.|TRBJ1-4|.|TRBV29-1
CSVGGGPTNEKLFF
TGCAGCGTTGGCGGGGGTCCAACTAATGAAAAACTGTTTTTT
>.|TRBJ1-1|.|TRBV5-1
CASSPGIMNTEAFF
TGCGCCAGCAGCCCCGGGATTATGAACACTGAAGCTTTCTTT
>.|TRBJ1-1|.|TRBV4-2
CASSQDPRGLNTEAFF
TGTGCCAGCAGCCAAGATCCTAGGGGATTGAACACTGAAGCTTTCTTT
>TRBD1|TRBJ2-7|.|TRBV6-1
CASSEALGTGSYEQYF
TGTGCCAGCAGTGAAGCGCTCGGGACAGGCTCCTACGAGCAGTACTTC